What follows is one TCR beta chain and its context. Its antigen specificity is not known. No much larger clonotype is one base removed from it; base qualities were not supplied. A single peripheral blood draw of approximately 0.11 L on average was collected from each donor into heparinised tubes. A BD FACSAria II was used to sort naive, central memory, regulatory and stem cell-like memory CD4+ T cells with a panel that included CD45RO, CCR7, CD25, CD127, CD95 and CD27. A purity above 95% was achieved for all sorted populations. Right away, PBMCs were isolated by Lymphoprep density gradient centrifugation and were stained directly, with no culture step. Samples were stained and sorted in pairs, with one healthy donor and one patient per experiment, so that batch effects were minimized. V loses 3 bases at its end and J loses 1 base; junction bases beyond the gene matches: 11. CDR1 and CDR2, looked up from the germline V gene, are SGHAT and FQNNGV. From its cysteine to its phenylalanine, the CDR3 spans 19 amino acids. Solely the CDR3 DNA is kept, with 57 bases framed from the first base.

All of the isolated RNA was reverse transcribed with the High Capacity cDNA Reverse Transcription Kit, so expressed TCRB transcripts were sequenced. Deep immunoSEQ sequencing was applied to naive, central memory and regulatory T cell samples, giving an average of around 4 million total reads per sample. Sorted cells were lysed in RLT buffer and RNA was extracted with DNase-treated RNeasy Micro or Mini kits, depending on cell number. To prevent cross-contamination, each cell subset was processed individually, whereas patient and healthy donor samples were processed jointly. TCRB sequences were amplified from cDNA with the immunoSEQ multiplex PCR, producing 87-bp fragments spanning the CDR3 region. Amplicons were sequenced on the Illumina HiSeq platform. Per the authors' processing: Synthetic template baselines were used to correct PCR bias computationally, reads within Hamming distance 2 were collapsed, and singletons that could not be merged were discarded. Reads were aligned against IMGT to assign V, D and J genes, CDR3 length and insertions or deletions at six rearrangement sites. Within each subset, clonotype counts were normalized to the number of sorted cells before true diversity and Gini coefficients were calculated with the tcR R package. The overlap coefficient, calculated on TCRB nucleotide sequences, was used to quantify repertoire sharing. Held by TCRdb, this immuneACCESS table contains in-frame sequences only and omits some clones. Under half of the omission traces to an unresolved V gene where checked; the cause of the rest is unknown. V, J and clone size derive from that table, while D and trimming were established from the DNA sequence. For this sample the table gives 130,000 or so clones, of which 7% to 10% were detected only once. The ten largest account for 0.65% to 0.75% of the sample.

The sample originates from a study of beta chain features in type 1 diabetes (dated by TCRdb to the late 2010s). Background on the whole study: Mean age, gender distribution, total cell number and subset yield did not differ between patients and healthy donors. Across all samples, fewer than 130 million sorted cells were examined, and cell number per subset correlated strongly with RNA yield. The study compared the TCRB repertoires of sorted circulating CD4+ T cell subsets in recently diagnosed type 1 diabetes patients with those in matched healthy donors. Naive and central memory subsets were obtained from all 30 or so donors, but regulatory and stem cell-like memory subsets were isolated from only 8 patients and roughly 8 healthy donors.

Beyond this particular receptor, the publication reports: Type 1 diabetes patients showed a moderate but significant shortening of TCRB CDR3 length in all four CD4+ subsets. Naive, central memory and regulatory TCRB repertoires appeared more similar among patients than among healthy donors. Sequencing cDNA rather than genomic DNA could over-represent highly expressing activated cells, although activation and CD3 levels did not differ between groups. Fewer insertions and more nucleotide deletions at VDJ recombination sites were observed in patients with type 1 diabetes, implying thymic rearrangement abnormalities. Shorter templates might be favored by PCR, yet because patient and control samples were amplified and corrected together, any such skew would affect both groups equally. Only small numbers of individuals were included in the HLA sub-analyses, which left unresolved whether HLA type had any influence on TCRB rearrangement.

The sample was central memory CD4+ T cells from blood. This chain joins TRBV11-2 to TRBJ2-3; 12 bases in the middle match TRBD1. The receptor was derived from a man aged 30 to 45 with type 1 diabetes. The base sequence is TGTGCCAGCAGCTTCACCGGGACAGGGGGCGGGGTGGGCACAGATACGCAGTATTTT. Translated, it gives CASSFTGTGGGVGTDTQYF.